This T cell receptor (beta chain) is from a study of response to subunit inactivated influenza vaccine (dated by TCRdb to the late 2010s). About the full investigation: Deep quantitative T cell receptor repertoire profiling was used in the study to track responses to a trivalent subunit inactivated influenza vaccine.

Overall study outcomes, separate from this receptor: The authors suggested that each seasonal influenza vaccination may recruit only a limited number of new T cells.

This clonotype appeared a few times. Its antigen remains undetermined. Per-base quality was not reported, and no clone a single base away is much larger than it. The library was generated by RT-PCR. For sequencing, an Illumina HiSeq 2500 was employed. TCRdb reprocessed the public reads (quality trimming at Q25 with fastp, clone calling with MiXCR) and kept in-frame beta chains. Duplicate CDR3 protein sequences are folded into a single record with the most common DNA and genes. The sample profile shows under 550,000 distinct CDR3 sequences; 7.6% of them were found once. The leading ten clones occupy over 10% of the sample. The CDR3 spans 13 residues, from the cysteine through the phenylalanine. Just the 39-base CDR3 DNA is kept, in frame starting at base 1. CDR1 and CDR2 (SGHRS, YFSETQ) derive from the germline V gene. V sheds 4 bases and J sheds 5 bases, leaving 12 bases between their ends.

The source was PBMCs from blood, collected roughly 24 months after vaccination. The sequence was collected from a man between 50 and 75 years old who received an inactivated influenza vaccine. Donor details come from another sample of the same person, matched by shared clones. The chain links TRBV5-1 with TRBJ2-5; the D segment could be TRBD2, given 5 matching bases. CDR3 loop: CASSPPPGETQYF. The sequenced DNA: TGCGCCAGCAGCCCACCCCCGGGGGAGACCCAGTACTTC.